Sequencing of this TCR beta chain was carried out in a study of T cell responses to AZD1222 COVID-19 vaccine. General observations from the study: Possibly, clonal diversity was underestimated; donors were largely white British and included more females. Following two doses of AZD1222, Spike-specific TCR breadth and depth rose. Reports indicate that nearly half of spike-specific TCRs are directed at unmutated variant regions. With dominance at 160-218 and 743-854, vaccine-associated CD4 TCRs spanned spike.

This clone was recorded only once. The antigen remains undetermined. Data came from immunoSEQ multiplex PCR; TCRdb stores just in-frame clones and leaves some out. Here the sample spans approximately 150,000 clones, around 87% being singletons. CDR3 size: 18 residues. The germline gives CDR1 KGHDR, CDR2 SFDVKD. V lost 0 bases to trimming and J lost 0 bases, with 14 bases between them. The V call is TRBV24-1, the J call TRBJ1-5, with TRBD1 as a possible D gene (5 bases). The clonotype was recovered from an adult in good health. The sample here was peripheral blood, taken on day 0 of AZD1222 vaccination. CDR3 DNA sequence: TGTGCCACCAGTGATTTGCCCAGGGTCCCTTATAGCAATCAGCCCCAGCATTTT. It codes for CATSDLPRVPYSNQPQHF.